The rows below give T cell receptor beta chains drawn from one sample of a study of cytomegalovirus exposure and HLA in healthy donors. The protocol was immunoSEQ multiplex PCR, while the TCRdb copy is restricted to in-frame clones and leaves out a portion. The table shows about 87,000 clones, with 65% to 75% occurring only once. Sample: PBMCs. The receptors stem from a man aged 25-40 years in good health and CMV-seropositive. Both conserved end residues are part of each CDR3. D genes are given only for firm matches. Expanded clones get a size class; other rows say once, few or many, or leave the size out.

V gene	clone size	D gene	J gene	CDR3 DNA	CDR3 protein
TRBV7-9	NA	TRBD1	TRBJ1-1	TGTGCCAGCAGCCGAGACAGGGGCGCGAACACTGAAGCTTTCTTT	CASSRDRGANTEAFF
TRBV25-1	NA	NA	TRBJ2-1	TGTGCCAGCAGTAGCCGGACTCAAGCCTACAATGAGCAGTTCTTC	CASSSRTQAYNEQFF
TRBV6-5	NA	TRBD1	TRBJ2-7	TGTGCCAGCAGAACCCTTGGACAGGGGTGGGAGCAGTACTTC	CASRTLGQGWEQYF
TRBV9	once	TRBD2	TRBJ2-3	TGTGCCAGCACGCTAGCGGGAAGCTCAGATACGCAGTATTTT	CASTLAGSSDTQYF
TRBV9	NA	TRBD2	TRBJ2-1	TGTGCCAGCAGCGTAAGCGGGGGGCCGAATGAGCAGTTCTTC	CASSVSGGPNEQFF
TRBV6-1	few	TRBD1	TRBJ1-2	TGTGCCAGCAGTGATATCGCGAGGACAGGGCGCTATGGCTACACCTTC	CASSDIARTGRYGYTF
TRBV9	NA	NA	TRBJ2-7	TGTGCCAGCAGCGCACGCCCCGGAGAGTCCTACGAGCAGTACTTC	CASSARPGESYEQYF
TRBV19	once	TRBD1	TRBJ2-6	TGTGCCAGTAGTCGGGCAACGACAGGGTCTGCTGGGGCCAACGTCCTGACTTTC	CASSRATTGSAGANVLTF
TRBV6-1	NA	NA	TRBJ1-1	TGTGCCAGCAGCCCAGTCGCTGAAGCTTTCTTT	CASSPVAEAFF
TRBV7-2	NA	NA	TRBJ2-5	TGTGCCAGCAGCTTAGGCGGGGTCCAAGAGACCCAGTACTTC	CASSLGGVQETQYF
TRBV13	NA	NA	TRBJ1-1	TGTGCCAGCAGCCTTCCCCAGGGGATGAACACTGAAGCTTTCTTT	CASSLPQGMNTEAFF
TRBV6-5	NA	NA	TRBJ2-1	TGTGCCAGCAGTTACTCGATGCTGGGGCCCTACAATGAGCAGTTCTTC	CASSYSMLGPYNEQFF
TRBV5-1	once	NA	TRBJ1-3	TGCGCCAGCAGATTTAAATGGCGGGGCTCTGGAAACACCATATATTTT	CASRFKWRGSGNTIYF
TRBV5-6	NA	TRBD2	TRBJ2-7	TGTGCCAGCAGCTGGGGACTAGCGAGATACGAGCAGTACTTC	CASSWGLARYEQYF
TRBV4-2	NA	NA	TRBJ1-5	TGTGCCAGCAGCGAGGTGAGCAATCAGCCCCAGCATTTT	CASSEVSNQPQHF
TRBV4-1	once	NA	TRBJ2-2	TGCGCCAGCAGCCAAGATCGGGTTGCCAACACCGGGGAGCTGTTTTTT	CASSQDRVANTGELFF
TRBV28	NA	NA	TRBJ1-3	TGTGCCAGCAGCCCCGGACAGCTCTCTGGAAACACCATATATTTT	CASSPGQLSGNTIYF
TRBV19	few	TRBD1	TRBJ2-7	TGTGCCAGTAGTCTGGGACAGGGGCAGTTGGACGAGCAGTACTTC	CASSLGQGQLDEQYF
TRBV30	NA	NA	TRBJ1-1	TGTGCCTGGTCCGAGGTAGGGGGAACTGAAGCTTTCTTT	CAWSEVGGTEAFF
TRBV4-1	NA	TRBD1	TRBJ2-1	TGCGCCAGCAGCCAAGACCTGACAGGGAGTGGGAATGAGCAGTTCTTC	CASSQDLTGSGNEQFF
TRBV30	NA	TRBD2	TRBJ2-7	TGTGCCTGGACTAGCGGGCTCCACTACGAGCAGTACTTC	CAWTSGLHYEQYF
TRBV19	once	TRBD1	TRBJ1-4	TGTGCCAGTGGGGAACAGGGGGCAACTAATGAAAAACTGTTTTTT	CASGEQGATNEKLFF
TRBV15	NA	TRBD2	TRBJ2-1	TGTGCCACCAGCAGAGAAAGGGCTAGCGGGAGAAATGAGCAGTTCTTC	CATSRERASGRNEQFF
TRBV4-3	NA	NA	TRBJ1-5	TGCGCCAGCAGCCAGGGGCGGAATAGCAATCAGCCCCAGCATTTT	CASSQGRNSNQPQHF
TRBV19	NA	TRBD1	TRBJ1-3	TGTGCCAGTAGCCAGGACAGGGGGTTCGGAAACACCATATATTTT	CASSQDRGFGNTIYF
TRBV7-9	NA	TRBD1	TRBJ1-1	TGTGCCAGCAGCGCTCGGGACAGGGGGAGTACTGAAGCTTTCTTT	CASSARDRGSTEAFF
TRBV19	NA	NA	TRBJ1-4	TGTGCCACTTCATGGGGCCCAGGGGAGGGAGAAAAACTGTTTTTT	CATSWGPGEGEKLFF
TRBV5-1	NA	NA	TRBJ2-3	TGCGCCAGCAGCACTACCGACAGAGCCACAGATACGCAGTATTTT	CASSTTDRATDTQYF
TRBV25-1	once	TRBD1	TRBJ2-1	TGTGCCAGCACTCTAAGGTCAAACAGGGGCTTCAATGAGCAGTTCTTC	CASTLRSNRGFNEQFF
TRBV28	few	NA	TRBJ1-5	TGTGCCAGCAGCGTATCAGGGAGGGATAGCAATCAGCCCCAGCATTTT	CASSVSGRDSNQPQHF
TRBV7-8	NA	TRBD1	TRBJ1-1	TGTGCCAGCAGCTTAATTTGGGGACAGGGGGGCACTGAAGCTTTCTTT	CASSLIWGQGGTEAFF
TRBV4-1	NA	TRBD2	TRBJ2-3	TGCGCCAGCAGCCAACCAAGCGGGAGCTCTGAGGGCACAGATACGCAGTATTTT	CASSQPSGSSEGTDTQYF
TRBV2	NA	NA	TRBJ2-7	TGTGCCAGCAGTGAGGGGAGAACCTACGAGCAGTACTTC	CASSEGRTYEQYF
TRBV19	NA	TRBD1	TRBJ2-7	TGTGCCAGTAGTCTAGGACAGGGGAGCTACGAGCAGTACTTC	CASSLGQGSYEQYF
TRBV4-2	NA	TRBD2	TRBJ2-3	TGTGCCAGCAGCCAGGAAGCGGGAAGGACAGATACGCAGTATTTT	CASSQEAGRTDTQYF
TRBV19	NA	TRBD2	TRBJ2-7	TGTGCCAGTAGTAAGACCGGGACTAGCGGGAGCGAGCAGTACTTC	CASSKTGTSGSEQYF
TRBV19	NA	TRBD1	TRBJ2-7	TGTGCCAGTAGGGGGGACAGGGTTGGGTCCTACGAGCAGTACTTC	CASRGDRVGSYEQYF
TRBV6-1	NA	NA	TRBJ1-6	TGTGCCAGCAGTGATGAGGGCCCAGCAAATTCACCCCTCCACTTT	CASSDEGPANSPLHF